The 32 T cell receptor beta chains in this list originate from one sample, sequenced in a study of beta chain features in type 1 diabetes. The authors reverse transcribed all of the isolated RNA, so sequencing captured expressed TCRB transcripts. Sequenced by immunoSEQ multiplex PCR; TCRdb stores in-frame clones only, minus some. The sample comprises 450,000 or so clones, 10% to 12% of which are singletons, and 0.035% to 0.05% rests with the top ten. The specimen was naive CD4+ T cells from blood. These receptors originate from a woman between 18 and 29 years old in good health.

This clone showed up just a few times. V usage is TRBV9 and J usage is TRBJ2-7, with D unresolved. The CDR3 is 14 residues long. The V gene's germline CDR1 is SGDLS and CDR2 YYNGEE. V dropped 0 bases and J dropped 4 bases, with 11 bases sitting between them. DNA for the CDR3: TGTGCCAGCAGCGTAGATAAGGGTATTTACGAGCAGTACTTC. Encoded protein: CASSVDKGIYEQYF.

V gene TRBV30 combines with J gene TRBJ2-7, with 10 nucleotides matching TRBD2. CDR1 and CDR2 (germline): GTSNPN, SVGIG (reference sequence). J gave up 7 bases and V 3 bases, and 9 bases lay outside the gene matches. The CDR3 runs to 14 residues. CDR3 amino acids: CAWRSLAGAVEQYF. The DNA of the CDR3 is TGTGCCTGGAGGTCCCTAGCGGGAGCGGTTGAGCAGTACTTC.

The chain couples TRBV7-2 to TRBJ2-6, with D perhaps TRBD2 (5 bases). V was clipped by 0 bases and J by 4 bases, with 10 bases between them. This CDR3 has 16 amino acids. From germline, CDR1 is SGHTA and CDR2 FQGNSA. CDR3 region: CASSLARARGANVLTF. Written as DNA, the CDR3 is TGTGCCAGCAGCTTAGCGAGGGCGCGCGGGGCCAACGTCCTGACTTTC.

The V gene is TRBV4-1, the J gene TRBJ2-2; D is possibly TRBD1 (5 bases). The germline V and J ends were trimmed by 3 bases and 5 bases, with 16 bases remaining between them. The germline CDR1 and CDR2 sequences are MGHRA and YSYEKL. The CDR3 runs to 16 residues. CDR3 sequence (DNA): TGCGCCAGCAGCCAGGGGCGCGTTTGGGTGACCGGGGAGCTGTTTTTT. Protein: CASSQGRVWVTGELFF.

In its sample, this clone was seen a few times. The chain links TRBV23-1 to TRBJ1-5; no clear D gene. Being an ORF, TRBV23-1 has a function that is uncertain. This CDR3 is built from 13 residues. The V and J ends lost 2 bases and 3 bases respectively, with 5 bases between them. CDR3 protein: CASSQSSNQPQHF. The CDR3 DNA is TGCGCCAGCAGTCAAAGTTCCAATCAGCCCCAGCATTTT.

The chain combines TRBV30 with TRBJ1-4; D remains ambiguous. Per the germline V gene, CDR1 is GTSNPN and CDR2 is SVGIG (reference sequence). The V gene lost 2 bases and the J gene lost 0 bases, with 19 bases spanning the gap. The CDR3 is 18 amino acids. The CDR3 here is CAWSRDTHKLATNEKLFF. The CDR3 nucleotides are TGTGCCTGGAGTCGAGACACCCACAAGCTTGCAACTAATGAAAAACTGTTTTTT.

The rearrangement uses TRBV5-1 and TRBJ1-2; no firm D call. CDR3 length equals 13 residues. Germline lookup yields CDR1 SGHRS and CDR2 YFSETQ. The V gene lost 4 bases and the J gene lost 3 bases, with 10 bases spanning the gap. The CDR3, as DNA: TGCGCCAGCAGCCCGAGGACGGACTATGGCTACACCTTC. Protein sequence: CASSPRTDYGYTF.

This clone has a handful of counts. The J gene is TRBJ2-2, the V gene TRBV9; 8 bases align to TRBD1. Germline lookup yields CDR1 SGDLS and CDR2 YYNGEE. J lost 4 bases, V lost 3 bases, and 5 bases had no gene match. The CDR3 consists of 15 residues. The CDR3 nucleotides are TGTGCCAGCAGCGCACCGGGACAGGTCACCGGGGAGCTGTTTTTT. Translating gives CASSAPGQVTGELFF.

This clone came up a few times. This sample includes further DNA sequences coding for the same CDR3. CDR3 coding DNA: TGTGCCAGCAGCTTAGGGACAGGTACTGAAGCTTTCTTT. Its protein is CASSLGTGTEAFF. The gene calls are TRBV7-9 and TRBJ1-1, with TRBD1 matching 7 bases. Germline-derived CDR1 and CDR2 are SEHNR and FQNEAQ (reference sequence). J gave up 5 bases and V 1 base, and 1 base lay outside the gene matches. The CDR3 consists of 13 residues.

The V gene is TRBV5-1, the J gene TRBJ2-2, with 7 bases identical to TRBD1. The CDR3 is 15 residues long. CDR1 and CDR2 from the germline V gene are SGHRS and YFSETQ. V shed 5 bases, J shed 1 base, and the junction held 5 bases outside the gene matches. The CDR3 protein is CASRRGQRNTGELFF. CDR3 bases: TGCGCCAGCAGGAGGGGGCAGAGGAACACCGGGGAGCTGTTTTTT.

CDR3 loop: CATTPTGTGITDTQYF. DNA of the CDR3: TGTGCCACCACGCCGACAGGGACAGGAATTACAGATACGCAGTATTTT. V is TRBV7-2 and J is TRBJ2-3; the match to TRBD1 covers 8 bases. The ends lost 10 bases at V and 3 bases at J; junction bases unmatched: 15. Germline V gives CDR1 SGHTA, CDR2 FQGNSA. This CDR3 contains 16 residues.

The CDR3 DNA sequence: TGTGCCAGCAGCAAGTATGGTAATCAGCCCCAGCATTTT. Protein: CASSKYGNQPQHF. The V and J genes are TRBV21-1 and TRBJ1-5. TRBV21-1 corresponds to a pseudogene. The CDR3 runs to 13 residues.

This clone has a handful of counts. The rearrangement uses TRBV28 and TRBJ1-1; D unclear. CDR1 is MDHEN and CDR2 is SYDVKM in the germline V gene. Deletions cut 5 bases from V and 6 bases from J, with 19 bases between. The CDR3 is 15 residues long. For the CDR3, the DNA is TGTGCCAGCAGTCCCTTGGGTGGGCAGGCGGCTGAAGCTTTCTTT. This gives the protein CASSPLGGQAAEAFF.

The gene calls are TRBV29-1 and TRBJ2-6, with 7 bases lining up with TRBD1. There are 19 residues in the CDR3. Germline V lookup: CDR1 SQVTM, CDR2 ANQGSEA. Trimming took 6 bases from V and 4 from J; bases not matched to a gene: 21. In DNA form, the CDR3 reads TGCAGCGTCTTACCGGGTCCAGGGGGATCAGGGACAGGGGCCAACGTCCTGACTTTC. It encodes CSVLPGPGGSGTGANVLTF.

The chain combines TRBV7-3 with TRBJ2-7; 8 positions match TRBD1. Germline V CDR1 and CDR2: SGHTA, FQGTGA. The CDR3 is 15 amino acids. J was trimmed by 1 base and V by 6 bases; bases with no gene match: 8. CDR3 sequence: CASSLGTGVSYEQYF. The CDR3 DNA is TGTGCCAGCAGTTTAGGGACAGGAGTTTCCTACGAGCAGTACTTC. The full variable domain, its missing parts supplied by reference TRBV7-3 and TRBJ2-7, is GAGVSQTPSNKVTEKGKYVELRCDPISGHTALYWYRQSLGQGPEFLIYFQGTGAADDSGLPNDRFFAVRPEGSVSTLKIQRTERGDSAVYLCASSLGTGVSYEQYFGPGTRLTVT.

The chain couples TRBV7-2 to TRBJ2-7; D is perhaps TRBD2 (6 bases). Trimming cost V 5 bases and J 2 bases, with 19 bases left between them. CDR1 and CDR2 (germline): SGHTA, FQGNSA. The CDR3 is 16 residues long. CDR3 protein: CASSPTGVGRTYEQYV. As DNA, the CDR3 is TGTGCCAGCAGCCCTACAGGCGTGGGGAGGACCTACGAGCAGTACGTC.

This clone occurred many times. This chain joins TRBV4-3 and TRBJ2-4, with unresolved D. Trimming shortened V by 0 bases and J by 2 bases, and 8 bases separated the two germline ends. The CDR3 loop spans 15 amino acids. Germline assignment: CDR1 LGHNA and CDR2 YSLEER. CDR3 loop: CASSQEVDTKNIQYF. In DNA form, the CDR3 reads TGCGCCAGCAGCCAAGAGGTGGATACCAAAAACATTCAGTACTTC.

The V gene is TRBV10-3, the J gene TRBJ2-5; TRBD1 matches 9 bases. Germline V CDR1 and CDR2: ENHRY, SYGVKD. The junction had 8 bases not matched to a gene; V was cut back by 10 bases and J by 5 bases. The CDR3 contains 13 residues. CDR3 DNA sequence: TGTGCCACCACCCAACAGGGGGCGGAGACCCAGTACTTC. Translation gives CATTQQGAETQYF.

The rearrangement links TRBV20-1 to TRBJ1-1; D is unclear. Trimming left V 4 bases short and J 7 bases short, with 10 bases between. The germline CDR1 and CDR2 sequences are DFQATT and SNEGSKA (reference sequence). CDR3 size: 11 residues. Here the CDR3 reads CSANRLLEAFF. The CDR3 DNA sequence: TGCAGTGCTAATCGACTCCTTGAAGCTTTCTTT.

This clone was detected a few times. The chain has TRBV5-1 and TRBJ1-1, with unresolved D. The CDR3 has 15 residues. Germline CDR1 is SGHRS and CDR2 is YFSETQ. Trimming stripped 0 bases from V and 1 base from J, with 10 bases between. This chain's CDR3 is CASSLVFRGNTEAFF. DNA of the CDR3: TGCGCCAGCAGCTTGGTGTTTCGGGGGAACACTGAAGCTTTCTTT.

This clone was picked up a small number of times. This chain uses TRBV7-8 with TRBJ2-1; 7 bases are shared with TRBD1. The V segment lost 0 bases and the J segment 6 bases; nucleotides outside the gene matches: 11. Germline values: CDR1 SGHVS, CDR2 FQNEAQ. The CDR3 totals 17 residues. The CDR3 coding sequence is TGTGCCAGCAGCTTAGCTCCGCTCCAGACAGGGTTCAATGAGCAGTTCTTC. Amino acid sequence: CASSLAPLQTGFNEQFF.

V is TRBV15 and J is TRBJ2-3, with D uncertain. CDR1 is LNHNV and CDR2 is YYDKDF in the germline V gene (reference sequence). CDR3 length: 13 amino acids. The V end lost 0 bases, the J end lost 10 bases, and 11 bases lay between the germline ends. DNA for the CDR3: TGTGCCACCAGCAGAGACGCGGTGGATCCGCAGTATTTT. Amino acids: CATSRDAVDPQYF. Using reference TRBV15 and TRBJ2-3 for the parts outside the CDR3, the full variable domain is DAMVIQNPRYQVTQFGKPVTLSCSQTLNHNVMYWYQQKSSQAPKLLFHYYDKDFNNEADTPDNFQSRRPNTSFCFLDIRSPGLGDTAMYLCATSRDAVDPQYFGPGTRLTVL.

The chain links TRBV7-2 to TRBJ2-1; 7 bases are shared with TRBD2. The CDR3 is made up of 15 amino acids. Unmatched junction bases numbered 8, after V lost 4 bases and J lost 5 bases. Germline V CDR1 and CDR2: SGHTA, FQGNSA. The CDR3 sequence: CASSSRRGGDNEQFF. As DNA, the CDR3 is TGTGCCAGCAGCTCTAGGAGGGGAGGGGACAATGAGCAGTTCTTC.

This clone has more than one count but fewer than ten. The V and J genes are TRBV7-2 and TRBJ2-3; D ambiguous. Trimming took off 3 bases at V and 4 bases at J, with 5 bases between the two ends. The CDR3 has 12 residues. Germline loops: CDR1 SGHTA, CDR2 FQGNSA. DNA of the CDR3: TGTGCCAGCAGCTTCAGAGCAGATACGCAGTATTTT. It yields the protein CASSFRADTQYF.

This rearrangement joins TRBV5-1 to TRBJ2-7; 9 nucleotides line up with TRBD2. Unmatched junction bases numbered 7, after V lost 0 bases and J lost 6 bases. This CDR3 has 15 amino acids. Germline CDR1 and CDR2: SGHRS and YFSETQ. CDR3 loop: CASSLVAGALTEQYF. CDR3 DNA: TGCGCCAGCAGCTTGGTAGCGGGAGCTTTGACCGAGCAGTACTTC.

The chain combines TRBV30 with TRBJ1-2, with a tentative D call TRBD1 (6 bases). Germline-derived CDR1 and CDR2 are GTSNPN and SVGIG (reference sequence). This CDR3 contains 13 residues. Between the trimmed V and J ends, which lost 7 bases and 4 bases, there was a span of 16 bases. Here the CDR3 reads CASALGGLYGYTF. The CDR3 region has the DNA TGTGCCTCGGCCCTCGGGGGGCTCTATGGCTACACCTTC.

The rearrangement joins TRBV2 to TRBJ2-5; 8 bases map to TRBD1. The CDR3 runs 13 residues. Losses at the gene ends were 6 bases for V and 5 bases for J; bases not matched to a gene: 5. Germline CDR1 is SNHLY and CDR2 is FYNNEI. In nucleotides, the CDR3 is TGTGCCAGCAGGGAGACAGGGGAGGAGACCCAGTACTTC. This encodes CASRETGEETQYF. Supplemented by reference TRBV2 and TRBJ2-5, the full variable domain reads EPEVTQTPSHQVTQMGQEVILRCVPISNHLYFYWYRQILGQKVEFLVSFYNNEISEKSEIFDDQFSVERPDGSNFTLKIRSTKLEDSAMYFCASRETGEETQYFGPGTRLLVL.

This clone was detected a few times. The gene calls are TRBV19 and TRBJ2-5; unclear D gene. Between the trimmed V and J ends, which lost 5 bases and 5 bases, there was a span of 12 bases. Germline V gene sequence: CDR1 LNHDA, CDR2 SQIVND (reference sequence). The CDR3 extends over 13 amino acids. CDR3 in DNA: TGTGCCAGTAGTGACGGGCGTCGTGAGACCCAGTACTTC. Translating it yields CASSDGRRETQYF.

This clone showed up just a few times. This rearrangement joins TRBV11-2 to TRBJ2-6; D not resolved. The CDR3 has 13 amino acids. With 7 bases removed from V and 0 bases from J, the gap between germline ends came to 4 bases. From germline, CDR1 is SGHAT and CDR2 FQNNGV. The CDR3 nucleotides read TGTGCCAGCACCCTCTCTGGGGCCAACGTCCTGACTTTC. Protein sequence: CASTLSGANVLTF.

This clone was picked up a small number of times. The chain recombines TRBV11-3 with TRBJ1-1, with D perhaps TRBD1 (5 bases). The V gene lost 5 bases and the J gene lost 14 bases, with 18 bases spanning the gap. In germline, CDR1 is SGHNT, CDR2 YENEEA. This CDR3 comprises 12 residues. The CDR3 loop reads CASSHETTEPFF. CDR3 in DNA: TGTGCCAGCAGCCACGAGACGACAGAGCCCTTCTTT. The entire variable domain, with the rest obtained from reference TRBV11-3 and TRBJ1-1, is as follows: EAGVVQSPRYKIIEKKQPVAFWCNPISGHNTLYWYLQNLGQGPELLIRYENEEAVDDSQLPKDRFSAERLKGVDSTLKIQPAELGDSAVYLCASSHETTEPFFGQGTRLTVV.

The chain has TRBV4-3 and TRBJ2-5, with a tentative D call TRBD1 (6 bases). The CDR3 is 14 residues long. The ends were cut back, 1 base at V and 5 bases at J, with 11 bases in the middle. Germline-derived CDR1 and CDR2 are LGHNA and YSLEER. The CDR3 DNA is TGCGCCAGCAGCCAAGCCAGAACAGGGGAGACCCAGTACTTC. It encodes CASSQARTGETQYF.

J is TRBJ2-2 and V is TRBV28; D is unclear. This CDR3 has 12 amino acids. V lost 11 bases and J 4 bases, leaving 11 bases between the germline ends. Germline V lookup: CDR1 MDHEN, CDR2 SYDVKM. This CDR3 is CACTRFTGELFF. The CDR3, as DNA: TGTGCCTGCACCAGATTCACCGGGGAGCTGTTTTTT.